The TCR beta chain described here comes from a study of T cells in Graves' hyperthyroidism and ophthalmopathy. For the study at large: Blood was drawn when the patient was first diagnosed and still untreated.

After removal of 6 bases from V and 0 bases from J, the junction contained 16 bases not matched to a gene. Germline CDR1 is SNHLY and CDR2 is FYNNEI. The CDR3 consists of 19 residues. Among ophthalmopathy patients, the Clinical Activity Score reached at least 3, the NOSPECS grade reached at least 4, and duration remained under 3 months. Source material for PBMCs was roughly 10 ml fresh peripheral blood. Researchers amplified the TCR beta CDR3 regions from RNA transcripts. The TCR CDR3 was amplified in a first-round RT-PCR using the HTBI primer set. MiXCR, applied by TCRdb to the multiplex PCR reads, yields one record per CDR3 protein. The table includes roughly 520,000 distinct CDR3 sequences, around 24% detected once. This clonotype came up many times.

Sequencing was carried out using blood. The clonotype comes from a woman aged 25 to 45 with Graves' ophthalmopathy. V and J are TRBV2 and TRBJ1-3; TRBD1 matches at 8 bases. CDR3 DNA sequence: TGTGCCAGCAGGCTCCCGTTAGAGATGACAGGGGACTCTGGAAACACCATATATTTT. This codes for CASRLPLEMTGDSGNTIYF.